A selection of T cell receptor beta chains follows, all from one sample in a study of type 1 regulatory T cells. A single record per CDR3 protein comes from TCRdb applying MiXCR to the reads. The repertoire holds tens of thousands of distinct CDR3 sequences, 72% seen once, with 11% to 15% in the top ten. Antigen specificity for these receptors is unknown. The specimen was cultured T cells, either the whole culture or a sorted T cell fraction (not recorded which). The receptors were sampled from a human donor in good health. The CDR3 runs from the conserved cysteine through the conserved F or W. The D gene is left open where the match is weak. For some rows the clone size is stated as once, few or many, or as a class when expanded; others skip it.

clone size: -; V gene: TRBV20-1; D gene: TRBD2; J gene: TRBJ2-7; CDR3 protein: CSARSGLASYEQYF; CDR3 DNA: TGCAGTGCCCGTTCGGGACTAGCCTCCTACGAGCAGTACTTC
clone size: -; V gene: TRBV6-5; D gene: -; J gene: TRBJ1-2; CDR3 protein: CASSYLGRLGGYTF; CDR3 DNA: TGTGCCAGCAGTTACCTAGGACGGCTCGGGGGCTACACCTTC
clone size: -; V gene: TRBV4-3; D gene: TRBD2; J gene: TRBJ2-3; CDR3 protein: CASSQDTLANLISGELYTQYF; CDR3 DNA: TGCGCCAGCAGCCAAGACACCCTCGCGAACCTAATAAGCGGGGAGCTGTATACGCAGTATTTT
clone size: once; V gene: TRBV9; D gene: -; J gene: TRBJ1-6; CDR3 protein: CASSQRYENSPLHF; CDR3 DNA: TGTGCCAGCAGCCAGAGGTATGAGAATTCACCCCTCCACTTT
clone size: medium-sized; V gene: TRBV5-6; D gene: -; J gene: TRBJ2-1; CDR3 protein: CASSSWVVLGPGWHEQFF; CDR3 DNA: TGTGCCAGCAGCAGTTGGGTTGTATTAGGGCCAGGTTGGCATGAGCAGTTCTTC
clone size: few; V gene: TRBV6-1; D gene: -; J gene: TRBJ2-1; CDR3 protein: CASSRRGRGTYNEQFF; CDR3 DNA: TGTGCCAGCAGTCGCAGAGGTCGGGGGACCTACAATGAGCAGTTCTTC
clone size: -; V gene: TRBV7-3; D gene: -; J gene: TRBJ2-3; CDR3 protein: CASSLSQSDTQYF; CDR3 DNA: TGTGCCAGCAGCTTAAGCCAATCAGATACGCAGTATTTT
clone size: -; V gene: TRBV20-1; D gene: TRBD2; J gene: TRBJ2-3; CDR3 protein: CSARRAGLAYGDTQYF; CDR3 DNA: TGCAGTGCTAGAAGAGCCGGACTAGCATATGGAGATACGCAGTATTTT
clone size: few; V gene: TRBV7-2; D gene: TRBD2; J gene: TRBJ2-1; CDR3 protein: CASSSRGGGYNEQFF; CDR3 DNA: TGTGCCAGCAGCTCACGGGGGGGCGGGTACAATGAGCAGTTCTTC
clone size: -; V gene: TRBV7-2; D gene: TRBD1; J gene: TRBJ2-6; CDR3 protein: CASSLRTGFSGANVLTF; CDR3 DNA: TGTGCCAGCAGCCTAAGGACAGGTTTCTCTGGGGCCAACGTCCTGACTTTC
clone size: medium-sized; V gene: TRBV5-1; D gene: -; J gene: TRBJ2-3; CDR3 protein: CASSQIAADTQYF; CDR3 DNA: TGCGCCAGCAGCCAAATAGCGGCGGATACGCAGTATTTT
clone size: -; V gene: TRBV28; D gene: TRBD1; J gene: TRBJ2-3; CDR3 protein: CASSTGDTDTQYF; CDR3 DNA: TGTGCCAGCAGCACAGGGGATACAGATACGCAGTATTTT
clone size: -; V gene: TRBV7-9; D gene: -; J gene: TRBJ2-2; CDR3 protein: CASSLLQGTGELFF; CDR3 DNA: TGTGCCAGCAGCTTGCTACAGGGCACCGGGGAGCTGTTTTTT
clone size: -; V gene: TRBV6-6; D gene: -; J gene: TRBJ2-3; CDR3 protein: CASSYGGRVADTQYF; CDR3 DNA: TGTGCCAGCAGTTACGGGGGCAGGGTGGCAGATACGCAGTATTTT
clone size: -; V gene: TRBV5-1; D gene: -; J gene: TRBJ2-2; CDR3 protein: CASSLNRGANTGELFF; CDR3 DNA: TGCGCCAGCAGCTTGAATCGCGGCGCGAACACCGGGGAGCTGTTTTTT
clone size: -; V gene: TRBV7-9; D gene: TRBD2; J gene: TRBJ2-3; CDR3 protein: CASSYRTSGDADTQYF; CDR3 DNA: TGTGCCAGCAGCTACAGGACTAGCGGGGACGCAGATACGCAGTATTTT
clone size: once; V gene: TRBV6-5; D gene: -; J gene: TRBJ2-1; CDR3 protein: CASSYSAGSYNEQFF; CDR3 DNA: TGTGCCAGCAGTTACTCAGCGGGCTCCTACAATGAGCAGTTCTTC
clone size: medium-sized; V gene: TRBV7-9; D gene: -; J gene: TRBJ2-1; CDR3 protein: CASSLRTVSNEQFF; CDR3 DNA: TGTGCCAGCAGCCTCCGGACAGTCAGCAATGAGCAGTTCTTC
clone size: medium-sized; V gene: TRBV27; D gene: -; J gene: TRBJ2-3; CDR3 protein: CASSWGYNTDTQYF; CDR3 DNA: TGTGCCAGCAGTTGGGGGTATAACACAGATACGCAGTATTTT
clone size: few; V gene: TRBV12-3/TRBV12-4; D gene: -; J gene: TRBJ2-7; CDR3 protein: CASSSSVTPYEQYF; CDR3 DNA: -
clone size: -; V gene: TRBV6-5; D gene: TRBD1; J gene: TRBJ2-5; CDR3 protein: CASSSWTGSQETQYF; CDR3 DNA: TGTGCCAGCAGTTCCTGGACAGGGAGCCAAGAGACCCAGTACTTC
clone size: -; V gene: TRBV6-2/TRBV6-3; D gene: -; J gene: TRBJ1-1; CDR3 protein: CASSWERNTEAFF; CDR3 DNA: TGTGCCAGCAGTTGGGAACGGAACACTGAAGCTTTCTTT
clone size: -; V gene: TRBV5-1; D gene: -; J gene: TRBJ2-3; CDR3 protein: CASSLPGLASTDTQYF; CDR3 DNA: TGCGCCAGCAGCTTGCCGGGCCTCGCCTCCACAGATACGCAGTATTTT
clone size: -; V gene: TRBV12-3/TRBV12-4; D gene: -; J gene: TRBJ1-3; CDR3 protein: CASSLGQAASGNTIYF; CDR3 DNA: TGTGCCAGCAGTTTAGGACAGGCCGCCTCTGGAAACACCATATATTTT
clone size: -; V gene: TRBV18; D gene: -; J gene: TRBJ1-1; CDR3 protein: CASSLTLNTEAFF; CDR3 DNA: TGTGCCAGCTCCCTGACACTCAACACTGAAGCTTTCTTT
clone size: -; V gene: TRBV20-1; D gene: -; J gene: TRBJ1-1; CDR3 protein: CSAASDTLMNTEAFF; CDR3 DNA: TGCAGTGCTGCCAGTGACACACTCATGAACACTGAAGCTTTCTTT
clone size: once; V gene: TRBV5-4; D gene: TRBD1; J gene: TRBJ2-6; CDR3 protein: CASSDRGPGANVLTF; CDR3 DNA: TGTGCCAGCAGTGACAGGGGGCCTGGGGCCAACGTCCTGACTTTC
clone size: once; V gene: TRBV5-1; D gene: TRBD1; J gene: TRBJ2-2; CDR3 protein: CASSLTGARTLNGELFF; CDR3 DNA: TGCGCCAGCAGCTTGACAGGGGCTAGGACGTTGAACGGGGAGCTGTTTTTT
clone size: few; V gene: TRBV4-1; D gene: TRBD1; J gene: TRBJ2-5; CDR3 protein: CASSQSGTGGPETQYF; CDR3 DNA: TGCGCCAGCAGCCAATCCGGGACAGGGGGTCCGGAGACCCAGTACTTC
clone size: -; V gene: TRBV20-1; D gene: -; J gene: TRBJ1-2; CDR3 protein: CSPSSNYGYTF; CDR3 DNA: TGCAGTCCTAGCTCTAACTATGGCTACACCTTC
clone size: -; V gene: TRBV29-1; D gene: -; J gene: TRBJ2-3; CDR3 protein: CSVEDGWGRDTQYF; CDR3 DNA: TGCAGCGTTGAAGATGGTTGGGGTAGAGATACGCAGTATTTT
clone size: -; V gene: TRBV11-1; D gene: -; J gene: TRBJ2-1; CDR3 protein: CASSSQGGLAYNEQFF; CDR3 DNA: TGTGCCAGCAGCTCCCAGGGGGGCCTCGCCTACAATGAGCAGTTCTTC
clone size: -; V gene: TRBV7-9; D gene: TRBD2; J gene: TRBJ2-3; CDR3 protein: CASSQGLAVADTQYF; CDR3 DNA: TGTGCCAGCAGCCAGGGACTAGCGGTGGCAGATACGCAGTATTTT
clone size: -; V gene: TRBV6-2/TRBV6-3; D gene: -; J gene: TRBJ2-3; CDR3 protein: CASSYASLTTDTQYF; CDR3 DNA: TGTGCCAGCAGTTATGCATCCCTGACAACGGATACGCAGTATTTT
clone size: -; V gene: TRBV12-3/TRBV12-4; D gene: -; J gene: TRBJ1-5; CDR3 protein: CASSLTVNNQPQHF; CDR3 DNA: TGTGCCAGCAGTCTGACAGTGAACAATCAGCCCCAGCATTTT
clone size: -; V gene: TRBV5-1; D gene: TRBD1; J gene: TRBJ2-2; CDR3 protein: CASGQGAHTGELFF; CDR3 DNA: TGCGCCAGCGGACAGGGGGCGCACACCGGGGAGCTGTTTTTT
clone size: -; V gene: TRBV2; D gene: -; J gene: TRBJ1-2; CDR3 protein: CASRRGSWGQYGYTF; CDR3 DNA: TGTGCCAGCAGGAGAGGGTCCTGGGGCCAATATGGCTACACCTTC
clone size: -; V gene: TRBV7-9; D gene: TRBD1; J gene: TRBJ2-1; CDR3 protein: CASSVQGAGYNEQFF; CDR3 DNA: TGTGCCAGCAGCGTACAGGGGGCGGGTTACAATGAGCAGTTCTTC
clone size: -; V gene: TRBV12-3/TRBV12-4; D gene: -; J gene: TRBJ1-2; CDR3 protein: CASAYLNYGYTF; CDR3 DNA: TGTGCCAGTGCCTACCTTAACTATGGCTACACCTTC
clone size: -; V gene: TRBV4-2; D gene: -; J gene: TRBJ2-7; CDR3 protein: CASSQKAGAGNEQYF; CDR3 DNA: TGTGCCAGCAGCCAAAAAGCAGGGGCAGGGAACGAGCAGTACTTC
clone size: -; V gene: TRBV6-8; D gene: TRBD1; J gene: TRBJ1-1; CDR3 protein: CASRWTGDTEAFF; CDR3 DNA: TGTGCCAGCAGATGGACAGGGGACACTGAAGCTTTCTTT
clone size: -; V gene: TRBV12-3/TRBV12-4; D gene: -; J gene: TRBJ2-3; CDR3 protein: CASSLAEITDTQYF; CDR3 DNA: TGTGCCAGCAGTTTAGCGGAGATCACAGATACGCAGTATTTT
clone size: -; V gene: TRBV5-1; D gene: TRBD2; J gene: TRBJ2-2; CDR3 protein: CASSLFSSGGMNTGELFF; CDR3 DNA: TGCGCCAGCAGCTTGTTTTCCAGCGGGGGGATGAACACCGGGGAGCTGTTTTTT
clone size: -; V gene: TRBV6-1; D gene: TRBD1; J gene: TRBJ1-6; CDR3 protein: CASSEGRDRSSSPLHF; CDR3 DNA: TGTGCCAGCAGTGAAGGGCGGGACAGGTCATCCTCACCCCTCCACTTT
clone size: -; V gene: TRBV5-1; D gene: -; J gene: TRBJ1-1; CDR3 protein: CASSYGLGANTEAFF; CDR3 DNA: TGCGCCAGCAGCTACGGTCTGGGGGCGAACACTGAAGCTTTCTTT